The 17 T cell receptor beta chains reported below all come from one sample, sequenced in a study of blood T cells in healthy people across ages. A second PCR of 7 to 11 cycles used a sample-barcoded 5' primer and a J-beta primer mix. TCRdb reanalysed the 5' RACE reads using MiXCR and keeps one entry per CDR3 protein. The sample has some 1.1 million distinct CDR3 sequences, around two fifths seen once. Sequenced input: blood. The receptors were gathered from a man between 18 and 29 years old in good health.

This chain connects TRBV7-2 to TRBJ2-1; TRBD1 is a possible D gene (6 bases). The V and J ends lost 2 bases and 12 bases respectively, with 11 bases between them. There are 12 residues in the CDR3. Germline CDR1 is SGHTA and CDR2 is FQGNSA. The CDR3 reads CASSLSGRGQFF. CDR3 DNA sequence: TGTGCCAGCAGCTTAAGTGGCAGGGGGCAGTTCTTC.

In its sample, this clonotype was seen a few times. The J gene is TRBJ1-1, the V gene TRBV29-1; no clear D. Trimming removed 6 bases from V and 0 bases from J, with 14 bases in between. CDR1 SQVTM and CDR2 ANQGSEA come from the germline V gene. The CDR3 is 14 amino acids. This chain's CDR3 is CSVPGSLLNTEAFF. The CDR3 nucleotides read TGCAGCGTCCCCGGGTCCTTATTGAACACTGAAGCTTTCTTT.

The chain recombines TRBV5-6 with TRBJ1-1; no clear D. Germline V CDR1 and CDR2: SGHDT, YYEEEE. This CDR3 is built from 14 residues. The V and J ends lost 0 bases and 2 bases respectively, with 8 bases between them. Written as DNA, the CDR3 is TGTGCCAGCAGCTTGGTCGACAAAAACACTGAAGCTTTCTTT. Translated, it gives CASSLVDKNTEAFF.

J is TRBJ1-3 and V is TRBV4-3; 9 nucleotides line up with TRBD1. Germline trimming cut 3 bases from V and 0 bases from J; bases unmatched to any gene: 3. CDR1 and CDR2 from the germline V gene are LGHNA and YSLEER. There are 16 residues in the CDR3. CDR3 DNA sequence: TGCGCCAGCAGCCATGACAGGGGGAGCTCTGGAAACACCATATATTTT. Amino acid sequence: CASSHDRGSSGNTIYF.

Comments on this clonotype: The junction does not match germline at one end; this may be a read error. J is TRBJ1-2 and V is TRBV7-2; a weak D match, TRBD1 (6 bases). Germline V gene lookup returns CDR1 SGHTA and CDR2 FQGNSA. The CDR3 spans 13 residues. Here the CDR3 reads CAISLSTGNGYTF. CDR3 in DNA: TGTGCCATCAGCTTAAGTACAGGGAATGGCTACACCTTC.

The chain employs TRBV9 and TRBJ2-1; D remains ambiguous. The ends were cut back, 3 bases at V and 9 bases at J, with 10 bases in the middle. CDR3 length: 12 amino acids. The germline gives CDR1 SGDLS, CDR2 YYNGEE. In DNA, the CDR3 is TGTGCCAGCAGCGGTCGAATGGGTGAGCAGTTCTTC. It specifies CASSGRMGEQFF.

This clonotype has only one observation. The V call is TRBV27, the J call TRBJ2-2; 9 bases are shared with TRBD1. The CDR3 sequence is 17 residues long. Germline values: CDR1 MNHEY, CDR2 SMNVEV (reference sequence). The V gene end was trimmed by 5 bases and the J gene end by 3 bases; junction bases not matched to a gene: 10. CDR3 sequence: CASSPYRGQGDTGELFF. The CDR3 bases are TGTGCCAGCAGTCCCTATCGGGGACAGGGTGACACCGGGGAGCTGTTTTTT.

The V call is TRBV25-1, the J call TRBJ1-1, with D hard to call. The CDR3 totals 13 residues. V shed 3 bases and J shed 0 bases, with 5 bases lying between them. The germline V gene has CDR1 MGHDK and CDR2 SYGVNS. The chain's CDR3 is CASSEELNTEAFF. CDR3 sequence (DNA): TGTGCCAGCAGTGAGGAGCTGAACACTGAAGCTTTCTTT. The complete variable domain, with remaining parts taken from reference TRBV25-1 and TRBJ1-1, reads EADIYQTPRYLVIGTGKKITLECSQTMGHDKMYWYQQDPGMELHLIHYSYGVNSTEKGDLSSESTVSRIRTEHFPLTLESARPSHTSQYLCASSEELNTEAFFGQGTRLTVV.

The rearrangement uses TRBV13 and TRBJ1-2; D is unresolved. Deletions cut 3 bases from V and 4 bases from J, with 12 bases between. CDR1 and CDR2 from the germline V gene are PRHDT and FYEKMQ (reference sequence). The CDR3 runs 14 residues. The DNA of the CDR3 is TGTGCCAGCAGCTTGAGCTCTCCCACCTATGGCTACACCTTC. Translated: CASSLSSPTYGYTF.

This clonotype has a handful of counts. The chain carries TRBV5-1 and TRBJ2-1; D might be TRBD1 (6 bases). CDR1 is SGHRS, CDR2 YFSETQ, per germline. The V gene lost 6 bases and the J gene lost 6 bases, with 13 bases spanning the gap. The CDR3 has 13 residues. The CDR3 nucleotides are TGCGCCAGCATCCCGGGACAAAGCAATGAGCAGTTCTTC. Translating gives CASIPGQSNEQFF.

This sequence joins TRBV15 and TRBJ2-4; possibly TRBD1 for D (5 bases). The CDR3 runs to 14 residues. The germline V and J ends were trimmed by 1 base and 4 bases, with 8 bases remaining between them. Germline V gives CDR1 LNHNV, CDR2 YYDKDF (reference sequence). Here the CDR3 DNA reads TGTGCCACCAGCAGAGTACAGGTTAAAAACATTCAGTACTTC. Translation gives CATSRVQVKNIQYF.

This clonotype has just a few counts. The rearrangement uses TRBV2 and TRBJ2-5; no clear D gene. Matching the DNA end better, TRBJ2-7 makes the J call doubtful. The CDR3 runs 13 residues. Germline V gives CDR1 SNHLY, CDR2 FYNNEI. Here the CDR3 reads CASETPRYSEQYF. Here the CDR3 DNA reads TGTGCCAGCGAGACTCCCCGCTATTCCGAGCAGTACTTC.

This clonotype came up a few times. The chain is built from TRBV6-2 or TRBV6-3 and TRBJ2-1; D possibly corresponds to TRBD2 (6 bases). Germline values: CDR1 MNHEY, CDR2 SVGEGT. V was shortened by 2 bases and J by 5 bases, with 16 bases between the two germline ends. This CDR3 comprises 16 residues. The CDR3 spells CASSYVGGRMDNEQFF. DNA for the CDR3: TGTGCCAGCAGTTACGTTGGGGGGAGAATGGACAATGAGCAGTTCTTC.

V is TRBV10-3 and J is TRBJ2-7; 10 bases match TRBD1. The junction had 6 bases not matched to a gene; V was cut back by 10 bases and J by 3 bases. The CDR3 has 13 amino acids. Germline V gene sequence: CDR1 ENHRY, CDR2 SYGVKD. The CDR3 here is CATWTGGGYEQYF. DNA of the CDR3: TGTGCCACCTGGACAGGGGGAGGCTACGAGCAGTACTTC.

This clonotype was seen more than once but under ten times. The chain joins TRBV12-3 or TRBV12-4 to TRBJ2-3, with 8 bases that match TRBD2. This CDR3 is 16 amino acids long. V shed 6 bases and J 0 bases; nucleotides not matched to a gene: 8. This chain's CDR3 is CASSPPRGGSTDTQYF. The CDR3 nucleotides are TGTGCCAGCAGCCCACCCCGGGGGGGCAGCACAGATACGCAGTATTTT.

Concerning this clonotype itself: A junction boundary mismatches the germline segment, possibly from a read error. The chain combines TRBV11-1 with TRBJ2-5, with D possibly matching TRBD1 (6 bases). The CDR3 loop spans 13 amino acids. The germline gives CDR1 SGHAT, CDR2 FQDESV (reference sequence). The CDR3 reads CASGRGIQETLYF. DNA for the CDR3: TGTGCCAGCGGCAGGGGTATTCAAGAGACCCTGTACTTC. The full variable domain, in which reference TRBV11-1 and TRBJ2-5 provide the parts outside the CDR3, is EAEVAQSPRYKITEKSQAVAFWCDPISGHATLYWYRQILGQGPELLVQFQDESVVDDSQLPKDRFSAERLKGVDSTLKIQPAELGDSAMYLCASGRGIQETLYFGPGTRLLVL.

The V and J genes are TRBV4-2 and TRBJ2-3; 9 bases agree with TRBD2. Germline V CDR1 and CDR2: LGHNA, YNFKEQ. V dropped 1 base and J dropped 3; count of bases not matched to a gene: 8. This CDR3 has 17 residues. This CDR3 is CASSQVRASGVTDTQYF. The CDR3 nucleotides read TGTGCCAGCAGCCAAGTAAGGGCTAGCGGGGTGACAGATACGCAGTATTTT.